What follows describes a single T cell receptor beta chain. These data are taken from a study of shared T cell receptors in the human thymus. Germline V lookup: CDR1 MDHEN, CDR2 SYDVKM. Trimming at V came to 6 bases and at J to 6 bases, leaving 10 bases not matched to a gene. The length of the CDR3 is 15 residues. Libraries were prepared by immunoSEQ multiplex PCR; TCRdb keeps only in-frame clonotypes and omits some of them. In the table there are hundreds of thousands of clones, 70% to 90% of which are singletons. These records were also assigned to another study, of human thymus T cells. That study reports: Resections from corrective heart surgery provided thymus tissue.

The specimen sequenced was thymocytes. The V call is TRBV28, the J call TRBJ1-5, with 8 bases identical to TRBD1. The clonotype comes from a girl under three years old with a congenital heart defect. CDR3 nucleotides: TGTGCCAGCAGAAAGACAGGGGAGATGGGTCAGCCCCAGCATTTT. Its protein product is CASRKTGEMGQPQHF.